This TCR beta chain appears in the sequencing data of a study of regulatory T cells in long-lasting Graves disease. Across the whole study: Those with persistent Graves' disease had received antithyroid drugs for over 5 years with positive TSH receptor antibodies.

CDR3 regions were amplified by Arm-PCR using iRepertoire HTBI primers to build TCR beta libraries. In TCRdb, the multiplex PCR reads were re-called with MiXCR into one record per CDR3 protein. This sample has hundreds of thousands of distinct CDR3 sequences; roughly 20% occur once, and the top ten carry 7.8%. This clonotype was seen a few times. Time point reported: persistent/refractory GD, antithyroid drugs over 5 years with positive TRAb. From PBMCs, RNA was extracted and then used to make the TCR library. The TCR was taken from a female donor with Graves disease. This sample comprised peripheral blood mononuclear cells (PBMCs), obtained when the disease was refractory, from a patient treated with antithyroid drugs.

The CDR3 is CASSPPGGTPYEQYF. The CDR3 coding sequence is TGTGCCAGCAGCCCCCCCGGGGGGACCCCCTACGAGCAGTACTTC. The chain combines TRBV7-3 with TRBJ2-7; 7 bases fit TRBD2. CDR3 size: 15 residues. The ends lost 5 bases at V and 2 bases at J; junction bases unmatched: 9. Germline V gives CDR1 SGHTA, CDR2 FQGTGA.